This T cell receptor (beta chain) was recovered during a study of graft-versus-host responses after intestinal transplantation. The CDR3 extends over 11 amino acids. In the case of this clone: Antigen unknown.

The repertoire was sequenced with immunoSEQ multiplex PCR; TCRdb's copy has only in-frame clones and lacks some. The sample yields some 110,000 clones, around nine tenths seen once. The sample was unstimulated CD4+ T cells sorted from spleen or lymph node cells, taken before transplant. The receptor comes from a human donor who was the organ donor for an intestinal transplant. V usage is TRBV21-1 and J usage is TRBJ2-7. TRBV21-1 represents a pseudogene. The DNA for the CDR3 is TGTGCCAGCAGCAAGTGGAACGAGCAGTACTTC. It encodes CASSKWNEQYF.